These T cell receptor beta chains were read from a single sample in a study of blood T cell repertoires in COVID-19. Produced via immunoSEQ multiplex PCR; TCRdb's table is partial and in-frame only. Among 15,000 to 20,000 clones listed, more than 80% were seen once. The sequenced sample was peripheral blood. The receptors shown here come from a woman aged 50 to 60 with active COVID-19. Both conserved end residues are part of each CDR3. The order of the fields is D gene, J gene, V gene, clone size, CDR3 DNA, CDR3 protein. A D gene is named only where the DNA matches it firmly. The listing skips clone size in some rows; elsewhere it reads once, few, many or a size class.

d_call: TRBD2; j_call: TRBJ2-1; v_call: TRBV19; clone_size: .; cdr3_nt: TGTGCCAGTAGTCTACCCCTAGCGGGAGGGAGTGAGCAGTTCTTC; cdr3_aa: CASSLPLAGGSEQFF
d_call: .; j_call: TRBJ1-2; v_call: TRBV5-6; clone_size: .; cdr3_nt: TGTGCCAGCAGCTTGGCGATAGATGTCAACTATGGCTACACCTTC; cdr3_aa: CASSLAIDVNYGYTF
d_call: .; j_call: TRBJ2-3; v_call: TRBV27; clone_size: .; cdr3_nt: TGTGCCAGCAGTGAGATCGGGCGGGGAACTGAGAGAACAGATACGCAGTATTTT; cdr3_aa: CASSEIGRGTERTDTQYF
d_call: TRBD1; j_call: TRBJ2-1; v_call: TRBV6-6; clone_size: .; cdr3_nt: TGTGCCAGCAGCGCACGCCCCGGGACAGGCAACTCCCCTGGGGGGTATAATGAGCAGTTCTTC; cdr3_aa: CASSARPGTGNSPGGYNEQFF
d_call: .; j_call: TRBJ1-1; v_call: TRBV18; clone_size: .; cdr3_nt: TGTGCCAGCTCACCGGCACGTACAGCAAGAGCTTTCTTT; cdr3_aa: CASSPARTARAFF
d_call: TRBD2; j_call: TRBJ2-7; v_call: TRBV6-1; clone_size: .; cdr3_nt: TGTGCCAGCAGTGATTGGGGCTGGACTAGCGGGTACGAGCAGTACTTC; cdr3_aa: CASSDWGWTSGYEQYF
d_call: TRBD1; j_call: TRBJ2-5; v_call: TRBV5-5; clone_size: .; cdr3_nt: TGTGCCAGCAGCCTAGGGACAGGGGAAGAGACCCAGTACTTC; cdr3_aa: CASSLGTGEETQYF
d_call: TRBD1; j_call: TRBJ2-7; v_call: TRBV10-3; clone_size: .; cdr3_nt: TGTGCCATCAGTGTAGGGGACAGGGATACAACCTACGAGCAGTACTTC; cdr3_aa: CAISVGDRDTTYEQYF
d_call: TRBD2; j_call: TRBJ2-3; v_call: TRBV5-1; clone_size: .; cdr3_nt: TGCGCCAGCAGCGCGGGACTAGCAACAGATACGCAGTATTTT; cdr3_aa: CASSAGLATDTQYF
d_call: TRBD1; j_call: TRBJ2-2; v_call: TRBV29-1; clone_size: once; cdr3_nt: TGCAGCGCCGGCCGGGACAGGGGGACCGGGGAGCTGTTTTTT; cdr3_aa: CSAGRDRGTGELFF
d_call: TRBD1; j_call: TRBJ1-2; v_call: TRBV5-1; clone_size: .; cdr3_nt: TGCGCCAGCAGGACCACCCTCCAGGGGGTTGATGGCTACACCTTC; cdr3_aa: CASRTTLQGVDGYTF
d_call: TRBD2; j_call: TRBJ2-3; v_call: TRBV15; clone_size: .; cdr3_nt: TGTGCCACCAGCAGAGCGCCTAGCGGGATAACAGATACGCAGTATTTT; cdr3_aa: CATSRAPSGITDTQYF
d_call: .; j_call: TRBJ2-7; v_call: TRBV6-6; clone_size: once; cdr3_nt: TGTGCCAGCAGTTACTCAAGAGGGTCCGAGCAGTACTTC; cdr3_aa: CASSYSRGSEQYF
d_call: .; j_call: TRBJ1-3; v_call: TRBV6-6; clone_size: .; cdr3_nt: TGTGCCAGCAGTTACGGCCAGGGTTTCTCTGGAAACACCATATATTTT; cdr3_aa: CASSYGQGFSGNTIYF
d_call: .; j_call: TRBJ1-5; v_call: TRBV18; clone_size: .; cdr3_nt: TGTGCCAGCTCACCCGGCCAGGGAGGGAATCAGCCCCAGCATTTT; cdr3_aa: CASSPGQGGNQPQHF
d_call: .; j_call: TRBJ1-5; v_call: TRBV19; clone_size: once; cdr3_nt: TGTGCCAGTAGTATAGATGGGAGGGGCAATCAGCCCCAGCATTTT; cdr3_aa: CASSIDGRGNQPQHF
d_call: .; j_call: TRBJ1-1; v_call: TRBV5-8; clone_size: few; cdr3_nt: TGTGCCAGCAGCCTCAGTGAAGCTTTCTTT; cdr3_aa: CASSLSEAFF
d_call: TRBD1; j_call: TRBJ1-2; v_call: TRBV6-5; clone_size: .; cdr3_nt: TGTGCCAGCAGTAGGACAGGGAATGGCTACACCTTC; cdr3_aa: CASSRTGNGYTF
d_call: .; j_call: TRBJ2-3; v_call: TRBV5-4; clone_size: once; cdr3_nt: TGTGCCAGCAGCTACAAGACAGCTAGCACAGATACGCAGTATTTT; cdr3_aa: CASSYKTASTDTQYF
d_call: TRBD1; j_call: TRBJ2-7; v_call: TRBV27; clone_size: .; cdr3_nt: TGTGCCAGCAGTTTTACGACAGGGCTGGACTACGAGCAGTACTTC; cdr3_aa: CASSFTTGLDYEQYF
d_call: TRBD1; j_call: TRBJ1-4; v_call: TRBV5-1; clone_size: .; cdr3_nt: TGCGCCAGCAGCTTGAGGACAGGGATGGCGAATGAAAAACTGTTTTTT; cdr3_aa: CASSLRTGMANEKLFF
d_call: .; j_call: TRBJ2-7; v_call: TRBV7-2; clone_size: .; cdr3_nt: TGTGCCAGCAGCCAAGACTTTAGCGACTACGAGCAGTACTTC; cdr3_aa: CASSQDFSDYEQYF
d_call: .; j_call: TRBJ2-3; v_call: TRBV20-1; clone_size: .; cdr3_nt: TGCAGTGCTAGAGGCGGGGATACGCAGTATTTT; cdr3_aa: CSARGGDTQYF
d_call: TRBD1; j_call: TRBJ1-1; v_call: TRBV19; clone_size: once; cdr3_nt: TGTGCCAGTAGTGGGGGACAGATAGCGACTGAAGCTTTCTTT; cdr3_aa: CASSGGQIATEAFF
d_call: .; j_call: TRBJ1-1; v_call: TRBV24-1; clone_size: .; cdr3_nt: TGTGCCACCAGTGATACAACATCCCAACCAGGGGCTTTCTTT; cdr3_aa: CATSDTTSQPGAFF
d_call: .; j_call: TRBJ2-2; v_call: TRBV7-2; clone_size: .; cdr3_nt: TGTGCCAGCACCCATGCCCGGGAGAGGTTGACCGGGGAGCTGTTTTTT; cdr3_aa: CASTHARERLTGELFF
d_call: TRBD2; j_call: TRBJ2-3; v_call: TRBV29-1; clone_size: .; cdr3_nt: TGCAGCGTTGAGTCTCTGGGACTAGCGGGAGGGGCCAATACGCAGTATTTT; cdr3_aa: CSVESLGLAGGANTQYF